This record covers a single TCR beta chain. Its specificity is unknown. V was cut by 4 bases and J by 5 bases, with 24 bases left in between. Per germline, CDR1 SGHRS and CDR2 YFSETQ. CDR3 size: 17 residues. Researchers ran the PCR with 60 Vbeta and 13 Jbeta primers. The table came from immunoSEQ multiplex PCR; TCRdb's copy has only in-frame clones and leaves some out. Among about 110,000 clones listed, over 60% were seen once. The data were obtained in a study of cytomegalovirus exposure and HLA in healthy donors. Findings and caveats of the study: Presence/absence analyses took donor sequencing depth as roughly uniform. V- and J-gene trimming in TCR beta was tied to a missense DCLRE1C variant by an analysis performed later. Reports credit the classifier with highly specific, highly sensitive diagnosis of cytomegalovirus status.

The TCR sequence derives from a man between 25 and 39 years old in good health and CMV-seropositive. This chain joins TRBV5-1 and TRBJ2-5, with D perhaps matching TRBD2 (6 bases). Sequencing was carried out using PBMCs. The CDR3 nucleotides read TGCGCCAGCAGCCGGAGGAGGGCGGAAGAGAGACAGGAGACCCAGTACTTC. It codes for CASSRRRAEERQETQYF.